This is a list of T cell receptor beta chains from one sample in a study of shared clonotypes between healthy human individuals. Sequencing used immunoSEQ multiplex PCR; TCRdb keeps in-frame clones, though not all of them. The sample holds around 530,000 clones, around 76% seen once. The sequenced material came from PBMCs. The source of these receptors is a woman aged 40-49 years in good health. Some clones in this sample may be carry-over from other donors' samples. Each CDR3 is given with its conserved first and last residue. D genes are given only for firm matches. Some rows mark clone size as missing; the rest say once, few, many or name a class of expanded clone.

DNA | CDR3 | size | D | J | V
TGCGCCAGCAGCTTGGGAATTGGAGGCGGCCTCTCCTACGAGCAGTACTTC | CASSLGIGGGLSYEQYF | once | . | TRBJ2-7 | TRBV5-1
TGCGCCAGCTCCCGACAGGGGGCCTCGTACGAGCAGTACTTC | CASSRQGASYEQYF | . | TRBD1 | TRBJ2-7 | TRBV10-2
TGTGCCACCAGCAGGGGGGCGGAAGAGACCCAGTACTTC | CATSRGAEETQYF | . | . | TRBJ2-5 | TRBV15
TGTGCCAGCAGCGTAAGCACAGACACAGATACGCAGTATTTT | CASSVSTDTDTQYF | . | . | TRBJ2-3 | TRBV9
TGTGCCAGCTCCGCACAATGGGATACGCAGTATTTT | CASSAQWDTQYF | . | . | TRBJ2-3 | TRBV27
TGTGCCAGTAGTATGGCCCTAGCGGGAGGGCATAGCGACAATGAGCAGTTCTTC | CASSMALAGGHSDNEQFF | many | TRBD2 | TRBJ2-1 | TRBV19
TGTGCCATCAGTGAGGGACAGCGATTAGAAAAACTGTTTTTT | CAISEGQRLEKLFF | once | . | TRBJ1-4 | TRBV10-3
TGTGCCAGCAGCTTATCCCGGACCTCAGTCGAGCAGTACTTC | CASSLSRTSVEQYF | once | . | TRBJ2-7 | TRBV11-3
TGTGCCAGCAGCCCGGACCGACGGGATACGCAGTATTTT | CASSPDRRDTQYF | few | . | TRBJ2-3 | TRBV7-2
TGTGCCAGCAGCTTAAGCGGGAGGTCCTACAATGAGCAGTTCTTC | CASSLSGRSYNEQFF | . | TRBD2 | TRBJ2-1 | TRBV7-3
TGTGCCACCAGCAGAGATCAGGATAACTATGGCTACACCTTC | CATSRDQDNYGYTF | . | . | TRBJ1-2 | TRBV15
TGTGCCAGCAGCCCACAGGGGGCTAACTATGGCTACACCTTC | CASSPQGANYGYTF | . | TRBD1 | TRBJ1-2 | TRBV2